Given below is one T cell receptor (beta chain) in context. Its antigen is not identified. The data are from a study of cytomegalovirus exposure and HLA in healthy donors. Whole-study findings and limits: Later work showed greater clonal expansion in HLA-associated TCR beta chains than in equally common others. TCR association rates varied by HLA locus in a later analysis, with DRB1 highest and HLA-C lowest. There was a cluster of highly shared sequence variants that was likely a sequencing artifact.

Primers for the PCR totalled 60 Vbeta and 13 Jbeta. In the original workflow: As a later analysis found, there were 60 million to 90 million unique TCR beta chains, of which roughly 11 million were shared. Assay: immunoSEQ multiplex PCR; the TCRdb copy retains only in-frame clones and omits some. V, J and clone size are those of that table, while D and trimming were read from the DNA. Altogether about 210,000 clones are present, over 60% being singletons, with the ten largest covering approximately 1.8%. Germline V gene sequence: CDR1 SGHRS, CDR2 YFSETQ. Deletions cut 9 bases from V and 0 bases from J, with 10 bases between. The CDR3 extends over 13 amino acids.

This TCR was sampled from a male donor in good health and CMV-seronegative. The V call is TRBV5-1, the J call TRBJ1-3; D gene unclear. Sequenced sample: PBMCs. The CDR3 spells CATTWYSGNTIYF. In DNA form, the CDR3 reads TGCGCCACTACGTGGTACTCTGGAAACACCATATATTTT.